These 2 T cell receptor beta chains were sequenced from one sample in a study of T-cell reconstitution after alpha-beta-depleted transplantation in children. As it was prepared, the TCRbeta library received unique molecular identifiers. TCRdb fed the PCR reads into MiXCR, producing one record per CDR3 protein. The sample shows 780,000 or so distinct CDR3 sequences, roughly 15% of them seen only once. Sequenced material: PBMCs, mostly from graft donor cells, taken 360 days after TCRalphabeta/CD19-depleted stem cell transplant. The receptors derive from a male patient between 10 and 17 years old who had a stem cell transplant for acute lymphoblastic leukemia, so the T cells may come from the graft donor.

The rearrangement links TRBV12-3 or TRBV12-4 to TRBJ2-1, with TRBD2 matching 9 bases. With V trimmed by 6 bases and J by 4 bases, 10 bases remained unmatched. The CDR3 runs 16 residues. CDR3 bases: TGTGCCAGCAGACGTTCTAGCGGGATCTCTTACAATGAGCAGTTCTTC. It is translated as CASRRSSGISYNEQFF.

Ten or more counts support this clonotype. This chain links TRBV29-1 with TRBJ2-2; 7 bases match TRBD1. The CDR3 extends over 14 amino acids. Germline V gene lookup returns CDR1 SQVTM and CDR2 ANQGSEA. Trimming took 6 bases from V and 2 from J; bases not matched to a gene: 6. The chain's CDR3 is CSVDRQGNTGELFF. Written as DNA, the CDR3 is TGCAGCGTGGACAGACAGGGTAACACCGGGGAGCTGTTTTTT.